The rows below give T cell receptor beta chains drawn from one sample of a study of T-cell reconstitution after alpha-beta-depleted transplantation in children. TCRdb analysed the PCR reads with MiXCR anew, one entry per CDR3 protein. Here the sample spans about 590,000 distinct CDR3 sequences, roughly 13% being singletons. The sample was PBMCs, mostly from graft donor cells, taken 360 days after TCRalphabeta/CD19-depleted stem cell transplant. Source of these receptors: a male patient aged 5 to 17 who had a stem cell transplant for acute myeloid leukemia, so the T cells may come from the graft donor. Each CDR3 is given with its conserved first and last residue. Fields, in order: V gene, J gene, D gene, clone size, CDR3 protein, CDR3 DNA. A D gene is named only where the DNA matches it firmly. Size is stated for part of the rows, as once, few or many counts, or as a class when the clone is expanded.

v_gene: TRBV6-5; j_gene: TRBJ1-2; d_gene: -; abundance: -; CDR3aa: CASSYSFEGRGYGYTF; CDR3nt: TGTGCCAGCAGTTACAGTTTCGAGGGGCGCGGCTATGGCTACACCTTC
v_gene: TRBV5-4; j_gene: TRBJ1-1; d_gene: -; abundance: few; CDR3aa: CASSLVGLGTEAFF; CDR3nt: TGTGCCAGCAGCTTGGTGGGCCTAGGGACTGAAGCTTTCTTT
v_gene: TRBV7-9; j_gene: TRBJ2-1; d_gene: TRBD2; abundance: few; CDR3aa: CASSSGLAGASYNEQFF; CDR3nt: TGTGCCAGCAGCTCCGGACTAGCGGGAGCCTCCTACAATGAGCAGTTCTTC
v_gene: TRBV15; j_gene: TRBJ2-5; d_gene: TRBD2; abundance: few; CDR3aa: CATSSYGLAGGETQYF; CDR3nt: TGTGCCACCAGCAGCTACGGACTAGCGGGAGGAGAGACCCAGTACTTC
v_gene: TRBV6-1; j_gene: TRBJ2-7; d_gene: TRBD1; abundance: few; CDR3aa: CASRRTGGSHYEQYF; CDR3nt: TGTGCCAGCAGACGTACAGGGGGCTCCCACTACGAGCAGTACTTC
v_gene: TRBV20-1; j_gene: TRBJ1-1; d_gene: -; abundance: -; CDR3aa: CSATRAYTEAFF; CDR3nt: TGCAGTGCTACCAGAGCGTACACTGAAGCTTTCTTT
v_gene: TRBV20-1; j_gene: TRBJ2-7; d_gene: -; abundance: -; CDR3aa: CSARAPPQSSYEQYF; CDR3nt: TGCAGTGCTAGAGCTCCACCACAGAGCTCCTACGAGCAGTACTTC
v_gene: TRBV5-1; j_gene: TRBJ2-3; d_gene: -; abundance: few; CDR3aa: CASSLEEPSTDTQYF; CDR3nt: TGCGCCAGCAGCTTGGAAGAGCCTAGCACAGATACGCAGTATTTT
v_gene: TRBV7-9; j_gene: TRBJ2-7; d_gene: -; abundance: few; CDR3aa: CASSSFRGYEQYF; CDR3nt: TGTGCCAGCAGCTCATTTAGGGGCTACGAGCAGTACTTC
v_gene: TRBV7-8; j_gene: TRBJ2-5; d_gene: TRBD2; abundance: few; CDR3aa: CASSFPSGRGAQETQYF; CDR3nt: TGTGCCAGCAGCTTCCCTAGCGGGAGGGGCGCACAAGAGACCCAGTACTTC
v_gene: TRBV6-2/TRBV6-3; j_gene: TRBJ2-1; d_gene: TRBD2; abundance: -; CDR3aa: CASLLAGSYNEQFF; CDR3nt: TGTGCCAGTCTACTAGCGGGATCCTACAATGAGCAGTTCTTC
v_gene: TRBV20-1; j_gene: TRBJ2-7; d_gene: -; abundance: few; CDR3aa: CSAHDFRGTSASYEQYF; CDR3nt: TGCAGTGCACATGACTTTCGCGGGACATCAGCCTCCTACGAGCAGTACTTC
v_gene: TRBV12-3/TRBV12-4; j_gene: TRBJ2-7; d_gene: -; abundance: many; CDR3aa: CASSLRPERRPHEQYF; CDR3nt: TGTGCCAGCAGTCTGCGACCCGAGCGGAGGCCCCACGAGCAGTACTTC
v_gene: TRBV19; j_gene: TRBJ2-2; d_gene: TRBD2; abundance: few; CDR3aa: CASSPGLAGPRAVGGELFF; CDR3nt: TGTGCCAGTAGCCCCGGACTAGCGGGACCACGAGCGGTTGGCGGGGAGCTGTTTTTT
v_gene: TRBV10-2; j_gene: TRBJ2-3; d_gene: -; abundance: few; CDR3aa: CASLDPALTDTQYF; CDR3nt: TGCGCCAGCTTGGACCCAGCTCTGACAGATACGCAGTATTTT
v_gene: TRBV5-1; j_gene: TRBJ2-7; d_gene: -; abundance: few; CDR3aa: CASSTYSPNYEQYF; CDR3nt: TGCGCCAGCAGCACGTACTCCCCAAACTACGAGCAGTACTTC
v_gene: TRBV7-9; j_gene: TRBJ1-2; d_gene: -; abundance: -; CDR3aa: CASSLLPETGIYGYTF; CDR3nt: TGTGCCAGCAGCCTACTCCCTGAAACAGGGATCTATGGCTACACCTTC
v_gene: TRBV5-1; j_gene: TRBJ2-7; d_gene: -; abundance: -; CDR3aa: CASSFTGDWYEQYF; CDR3nt: TGCGCCAGCAGCTTTACAGGTGACTGGTACGAGCAGTACTTC
v_gene: TRBV24-1; j_gene: TRBJ2-3; d_gene: -; abundance: few; CDR3aa: CATSDSLKGPQTTQYF; CDR3nt: TGTGCCACCAGTGATTCGCTTAAAGGACCACAGACCACGCAGTATTTT
v_gene: TRBV28; j_gene: TRBJ2-5; d_gene: TRBD2; abundance: -; CDR3aa: CASRLAGVPETQYF; CDR3nt: TGTGCCAGCAGACTAGCGGGAGTCCCCGAGACCCAGTACTTC
v_gene: TRBV6-5; j_gene: TRBJ2-1; d_gene: -; abundance: few; CDR3aa: CASSRGRAGRYSYNEQFF; CDR3nt: TGTGCCAGCAGCCGAGGCCGCGCGGGAAGGTACTCCTACAATGAGCAGTTCTTC
v_gene: TRBV7-3; j_gene: TRBJ2-2; d_gene: -; abundance: -; CDR3aa: CASSPELVGTSGELFF; CDR3nt: TGTGCCAGCAGCCCGGAACTAGTAGGAACATCCGGGGAGCTGTTTTTT
v_gene: TRBV28; j_gene: TRBJ1-6; d_gene: TRBD1; abundance: once; CDR3aa: CASSRHGQVNSPLHF; CDR3nt: TGTGCCAGCAGCCGGCATGGACAGGTTAATTCACCCCTCCACTTT
v_gene: TRBV28; j_gene: TRBJ2-7; d_gene: TRBD2; abundance: -; CDR3aa: CASSFKISIGLAGGSLAYEQYF; CDR3nt: TGTGCCAGCAGTTTTAAGATCAGCATAGGACTAGCGGGAGGTAGCCTTGCCTACGAGCAGTACTTC
v_gene: TRBV6-2/TRBV6-3; j_gene: TRBJ2-6; d_gene: -; abundance: few; CDR3aa: CASRTGANVLTF; CDR3nt: TGTGCCAGCCGCACAGGGGCCAACGTCCTGACTTTC
v_gene: TRBV12-3/TRBV12-4; j_gene: TRBJ1-6; d_gene: -; abundance: -; CDR3aa: CASAWGVSPLHF; CDR3nt: TGTGCCAGCGCCTGGGGGGTTTCACCCCTCCACTTT
v_gene: TRBV4-3; j_gene: TRBJ2-6; d_gene: -; abundance: few; CDR3aa: CASSLTTIAGLSGANVLTF; CDR3nt: TGCGCCAGCAGCCTAACGACAATCGCCGGATTATCTGGGGCCAACGTCCTGACTTTC
v_gene: TRBV3-1; j_gene: TRBJ2-7; d_gene: -; abundance: many; CDR3aa: CASSRGRDHEQYF; CDR3nt: TGTGCCAGCAGCCGAGGCAGGGACCACGAGCAGTACTTC
v_gene: TRBV12-3/TRBV12-4; j_gene: TRBJ1-1; d_gene: TRBD1; abundance: -; CDR3aa: CASSHGQGAEAFF; CDR3nt: TGTGCCAGCAGTCATGGACAGGGAGCTGAAGCTTTCTTT
v_gene: TRBV15; j_gene: TRBJ2-7; d_gene: -; abundance: many; CDR3aa: CATSSLIGRSEQYF; CDR3nt: TGTGCCACCAGCAGTCTCATCGGACGGTCCGAGCAGTACTTC
v_gene: TRBV20-1; j_gene: TRBJ2-5; d_gene: TRBD2; abundance: few; CDR3aa: CCARDLRELAGVRRETQYF; CDR3nt: TGCTGTGCTAGAGATCTTCGGGAACTAGCGGGAGTGCGAAGGGAGACCCAGTACTTC
v_gene: TRBV12-3/TRBV12-4; j_gene: TRBJ2-7; d_gene: -; abundance: many; CDR3aa: CASMGKQGRSYEQYF; CDR3nt: TGTGCCAGCATGGGAAAACAGGGGAGGTCCTACGAGCAGTACTTC
v_gene: TRBV20-1; j_gene: TRBJ2-3; d_gene: TRBD2; abundance: few; CDR3aa: CSARGTSGGTDTQYF; CDR3nt: TGCAGTGCTAGAGGGACTAGCGGGGGCACAGATACGCAGTATTTT
v_gene: TRBV14; j_gene: TRBJ2-7; d_gene: TRBD2; abundance: few; CDR3aa: CASSQETTTSGNSVLEQYF; CDR3nt: TGTGCCAGCAGCCAAGAGACAACGACTAGCGGGAATTCTGTTCTCGAGCAGTACTTC
v_gene: TRBV7-2; j_gene: TRBJ2-7; d_gene: -; abundance: few; CDR3aa: CASSSWGAAEQYF; CDR3nt: TGTGCCAGCAGCTCTTGGGGGGCAGCCGAGCAGTACTTC
v_gene: TRBV5-5; j_gene: TRBJ2-3; d_gene: TRBD2; abundance: once; CDR3aa: CASSLIPTSGGDTQYF; CDR3nt: TGTGCCAGCAGCCTAATCCCGACTAGCGGGGGAGATACGCAGTATTTT
v_gene: TRBV20-1; j_gene: TRBJ2-5; d_gene: -; abundance: few; CDR3aa: CSARGSGRAEETQYF; CDR3nt: TGCAGTGCTAGAGGATCGGGCAGGGCTGAAGAGACCCAGTACTTC
v_gene: TRBV6-1; j_gene: TRBJ2-7; d_gene: -; abundance: -; CDR3aa: CASSLQAGFEQYF; CDR3nt: TGTGCCAGCAGCCTCCAGGCGGGATTCGAGCAGTACTTC
v_gene: TRBV7-3; j_gene: TRBJ2-1; d_gene: -; abundance: -; CDR3aa: CASSGYPPPPTNEQFF; CDR3nt: TGTGCCAGCAGCGGATACCCACCCCCCCCTACCAATGAGCAGTTCTTC
v_gene: TRBV7-9; j_gene: TRBJ1-2; d_gene: -; abundance: -; CDR3aa: CASSLTPPTGLYGYTF; CDR3nt: TGTGCCAGCAGCTTAACTCCCCCAACAGGCCTCTATGGCTACACCTTC
v_gene: TRBV2; j_gene: TRBJ2-1; d_gene: TRBD2; abundance: few; CDR3aa: CASRGVAGSSYNEQFF; CDR3nt: TGTGCCAGCAGGGGGGTAGCGGGTAGCTCCTACAATGAGCAGTTCTTC
v_gene: TRBV20-1; j_gene: TRBJ2-5; d_gene: TRBD1; abundance: -; CDR3aa: CSASARGLGETQYF; CDR3nt: TGCAGTGCTAGCGCCAGGGGGCTTGGAGAGACCCAGTACTTC
v_gene: TRBV5-1; j_gene: TRBJ2-1; d_gene: -; abundance: few; CDR3aa: CASSLEQPYSYNEQFF; CDR3nt: TGCGCCAGCAGCTTGGAACAGCCCTACTCCTACAATGAGCAGTTCTTC
v_gene: TRBV5-1; j_gene: TRBJ2-3; d_gene: TRBD2; abundance: few; CDR3aa: CASSLEPGGWDTQYF; CDR3nt: TGCGCCAGCAGCTTGGAGCCGGGAGGGTGGGATACGCAGTATTTT
v_gene: TRBV29-1; j_gene: TRBJ2-2; d_gene: -; abundance: many; CDR3aa: CSVQTGELFF; CDR3nt: TGCAGCGTCCAAACCGGGGAGCTGTTTTTT
v_gene: TRBV20-1; j_gene: TRBJ2-1; d_gene: -; abundance: -; CDR3aa: CSARDRNEQFF; CDR3nt: TGCAGTGCTAGAGATCGGAATGAGCAGTTCTTC